The present entry profiles one T cell receptor (beta chain) with its context. In the source study's methods: Reference gene primer amplification in the assay estimated nucleated cell counts. The method was immunoSEQ multiplex PCR; TCRdb's version includes in-frame clones alone and lacks a portion of them. V, J and clone size are taken as reported in that table, and D and trimming were inferred from the DNA itself. Among around 220,000 clones, about 86% were seen once, and the ten largest hold 2.2%. These data belong to a study of blood T cell repertoires in COVID-19. Study summary: T cells, B-cell-depleted T cells, or PBMCs provided the cDNA or gDNA that served as material.

The junction had 3 bases not matched to a gene; V was cut back by 3 bases and J by 4 bases. The length of the CDR3 is 15 residues. Germline CDR1 SGHRS, CDR2 YFSETQ. Sequenced sample: peripheral blood. This sequence originates from a woman in her forties or fifties with acute or convalescent COVID-19. The chain links TRBV5-1 to TRBJ2-2; the match to TRBD1 covers 10 bases. The CDR3 protein is CASSWTGGLTGELFF. In nucleotides, the CDR3 is TGCGCCAGCAGCTGGACAGGGGGTCTCACCGGGGAGCTGTTTTTT.